This T cell receptor (beta chain) was captured in a study of blood T cell repertoires in COVID-19. At the level of the study: Sites in the United States, Italy and Spain provided acute and convalescent COVID-19 samples.

Only one count was recorded for this clone. Trimming cost V 5 bases and J 6 bases; bases outside gene matches: 4. CDR1 and CDR2 (germline): SGHTA, FQGTGA. This CDR3 contains 15 residues. In terms of age and location, participants ranged from roughly 18 to 100 years and lived in about two dozen US areas. Clinical history as reported by participants underpinned cohort assignment. Original methodology: Amplification of reference gene primers was used by the study to estimate nucleated cell counts. The protocol was immunoSEQ multiplex PCR, while the TCRdb copy is restricted to in-frame clones and leaves out a portion. That table is the source of V, J and clone size, and D and trimming were worked out from the DNA. The sample lists some 200,000 clones, approximately 90% seen once, with 3% to 4.5% in the top ten.

The sample consisted of PBMCs or T cells enriched from blood (not recorded which). The TCR comes from a woman between 40 and 50 years old with acute COVID-19. This sequence joins TRBV7-3 and TRBJ2-1; TRBD2 matches at 13 bases. CDR3 sequence (DNA): TGTGCCAGCAGCACGGGACTAGCGGGGTTCAATGAGCAGTTCTTC. Translation gives CASSTGLAGFNEQFF.